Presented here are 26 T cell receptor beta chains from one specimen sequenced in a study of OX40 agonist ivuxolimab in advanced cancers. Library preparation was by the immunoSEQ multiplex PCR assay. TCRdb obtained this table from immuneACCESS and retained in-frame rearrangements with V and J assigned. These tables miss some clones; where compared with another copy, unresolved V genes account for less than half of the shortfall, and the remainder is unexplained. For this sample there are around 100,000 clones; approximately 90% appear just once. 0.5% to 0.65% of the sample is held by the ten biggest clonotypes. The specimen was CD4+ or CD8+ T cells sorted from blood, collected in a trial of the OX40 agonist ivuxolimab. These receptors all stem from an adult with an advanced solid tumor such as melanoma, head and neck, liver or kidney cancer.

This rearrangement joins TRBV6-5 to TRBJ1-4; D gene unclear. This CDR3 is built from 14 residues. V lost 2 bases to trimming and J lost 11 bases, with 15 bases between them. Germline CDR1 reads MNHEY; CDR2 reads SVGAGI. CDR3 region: CASSYRATVGKLFF. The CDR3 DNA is TGTGCCAGCAGTTACAGGGCGACGGTGGGGAAACTGTTTTTT.

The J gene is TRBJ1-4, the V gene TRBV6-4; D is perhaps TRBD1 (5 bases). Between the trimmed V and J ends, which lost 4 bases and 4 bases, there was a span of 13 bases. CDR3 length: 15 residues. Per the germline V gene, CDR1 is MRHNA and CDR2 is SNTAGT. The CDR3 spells CASSGTQGFNEKLFF. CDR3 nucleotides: TGTGCCAGCAGTGGCACCCAGGGATTTAATGAAAAACTGTTTTTT.

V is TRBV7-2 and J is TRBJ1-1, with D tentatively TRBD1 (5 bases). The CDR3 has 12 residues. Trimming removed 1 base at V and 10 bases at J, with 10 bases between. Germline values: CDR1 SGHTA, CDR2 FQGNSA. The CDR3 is CASSLVGGTAFF. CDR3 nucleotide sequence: TGTGCCAGCAGCTTAGTCGGCGGGACAGCTTTCTTT.

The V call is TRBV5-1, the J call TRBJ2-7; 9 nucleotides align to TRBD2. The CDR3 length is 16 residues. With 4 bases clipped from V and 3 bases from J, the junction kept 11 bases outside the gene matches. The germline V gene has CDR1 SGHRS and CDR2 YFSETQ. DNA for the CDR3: TGCGCCAGCAGCAGTAGCGGGAGTTCTTCTAACTACGAGCAGTACTTC. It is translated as CASSSSGSSSNYEQYF.

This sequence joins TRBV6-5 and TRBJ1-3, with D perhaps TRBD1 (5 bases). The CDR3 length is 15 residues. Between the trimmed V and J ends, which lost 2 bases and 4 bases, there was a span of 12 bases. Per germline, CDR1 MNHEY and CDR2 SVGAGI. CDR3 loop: CASSYDTGVGNTIYF. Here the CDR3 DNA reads TGTGCCAGCAGTTACGATACGGGGGTCGGAAACACCATATATTTT.

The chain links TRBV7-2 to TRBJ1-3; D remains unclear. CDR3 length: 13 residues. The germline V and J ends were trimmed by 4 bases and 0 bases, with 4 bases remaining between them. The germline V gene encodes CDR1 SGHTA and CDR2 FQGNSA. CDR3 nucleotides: TGTGCCAGCAGCTCCCGCTCTGGAAACACCATATATTTT. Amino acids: CASSSRSGNTIYF. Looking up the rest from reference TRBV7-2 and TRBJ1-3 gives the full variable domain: GAGVSQSPSNKVTEKGKDVELRCDPISGHTALYWYRQSLGQGLEFLIYFQGNSAPDKSGLPSDRFSAERTGGSVSTLTIQRTQQEDSAVYLCASSSRSGNTIYFGEGSWLTVV.

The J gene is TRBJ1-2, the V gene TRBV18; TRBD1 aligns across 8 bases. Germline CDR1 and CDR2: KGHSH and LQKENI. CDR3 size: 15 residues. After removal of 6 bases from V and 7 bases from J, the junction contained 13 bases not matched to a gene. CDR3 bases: TGTGCCAGCTCTCTAAGACAGGGGTGGTCTGGTGGCTACACCTTC. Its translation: CASSLRQGWSGGYTF.

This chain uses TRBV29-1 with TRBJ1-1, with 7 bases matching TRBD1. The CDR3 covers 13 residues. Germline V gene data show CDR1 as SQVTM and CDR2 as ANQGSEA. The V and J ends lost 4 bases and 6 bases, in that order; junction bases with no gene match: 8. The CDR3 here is CSVALTGNSEAFF. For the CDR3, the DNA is TGCAGCGTTGCCTTGACAGGGAATTCTGAAGCTTTCTTT.

CDR3 in amino acids: CASSLVLALANNEQYF. The CDR3 nucleotides are TGTGCCAGCAGTTTGGTCCTTGCACTAGCGAACAACGAGCAGTACTTC. The V call is TRBV28, the J call TRBJ2-7; TRBD2 aligns across 7 bases. After removal of 3 bases from V and 5 bases from J, the junction contained 13 bases not matched to a gene. There are 16 residues in the CDR3. Germline V gives CDR1 MDHEN, CDR2 SYDVKM.

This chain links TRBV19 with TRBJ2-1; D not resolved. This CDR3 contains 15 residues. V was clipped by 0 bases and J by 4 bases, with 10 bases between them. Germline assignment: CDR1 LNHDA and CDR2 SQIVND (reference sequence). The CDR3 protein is CASSIDRRKYNEQFF. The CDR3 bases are TGTGCCAGTAGTATAGATCGAAGGAAATACAATGAGCAGTTCTTC.

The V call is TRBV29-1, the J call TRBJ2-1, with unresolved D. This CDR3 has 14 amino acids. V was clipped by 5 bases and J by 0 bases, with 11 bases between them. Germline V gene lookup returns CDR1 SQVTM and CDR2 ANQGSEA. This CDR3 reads CSVRRSSSYNEQFF. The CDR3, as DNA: TGCAGCGTTCGACGGTCCAGCTCCTACAATGAGCAGTTCTTC.

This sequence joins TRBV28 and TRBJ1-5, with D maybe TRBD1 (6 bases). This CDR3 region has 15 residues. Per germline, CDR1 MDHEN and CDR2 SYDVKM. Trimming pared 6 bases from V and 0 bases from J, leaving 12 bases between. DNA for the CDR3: TGTGCCAGCAGCCAAGGACAGTCTAGCAATCAGCCCCAGCATTTT. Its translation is CASSQGQSSNQPQHF.

The CDR3 DNA follows: TGCGCCAGCAGCTTGGAGGGGTTGCGCACTGAAGCTTTCTTT. This translates into CASSLEGLRTEAFF. The genes are TRBV5-1 and TRBJ1-1; tentative D call: TRBD1 (5 bases). The germline V and J ends were trimmed by 0 bases and 4 bases, with 10 bases remaining between them. This CDR3 region has 14 residues. Germline CDR1 SGHRS, CDR2 YFSETQ. Looking up the rest from reference TRBV5-1 and TRBJ1-1 gives the full variable domain: KAGVTQTPRYLIKTRGQQVTLSCSPISGHRSVSWYQQTPGQGLQFLFEYFSETQRNKGNFPGRFSGRQFSNSRSEMNVSTLELGDSALYLCASSLEGLRTEAFFGQGTRLTVV.

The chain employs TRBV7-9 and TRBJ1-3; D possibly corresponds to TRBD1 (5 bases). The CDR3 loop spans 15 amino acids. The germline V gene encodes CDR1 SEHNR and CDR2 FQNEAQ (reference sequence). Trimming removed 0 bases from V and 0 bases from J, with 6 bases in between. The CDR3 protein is CASSLARGSGNTIYF. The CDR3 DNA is TGTGCCAGCAGCTTAGCTAGGGGCTCTGGAAACACCATATATTTT.

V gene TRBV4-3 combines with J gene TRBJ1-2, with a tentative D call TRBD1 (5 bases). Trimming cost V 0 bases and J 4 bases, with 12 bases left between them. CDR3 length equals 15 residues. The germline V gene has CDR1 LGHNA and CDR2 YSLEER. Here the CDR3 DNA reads TGCGCCAGCAGCCAAGATCCGCAGGGTTCCTATGGCTACACCTTC. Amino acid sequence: CASSQDPQGSYGYTF.

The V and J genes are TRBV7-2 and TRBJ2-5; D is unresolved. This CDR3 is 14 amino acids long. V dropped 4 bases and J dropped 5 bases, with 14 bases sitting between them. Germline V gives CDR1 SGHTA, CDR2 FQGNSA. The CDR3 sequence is CASSSIQTRETQYF. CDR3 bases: TGTGCCAGCAGCTCAATACAGACGAGGGAGACCCAGTACTTC.

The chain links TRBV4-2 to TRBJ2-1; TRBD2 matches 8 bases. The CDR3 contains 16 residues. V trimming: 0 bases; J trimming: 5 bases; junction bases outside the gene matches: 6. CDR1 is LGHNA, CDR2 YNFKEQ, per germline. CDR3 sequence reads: CASSQDGTRGHNEQFF. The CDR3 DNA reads TGTGCCAGCAGCCAAGATGGGACTAGGGGCCACAATGAGCAGTTCTTC.

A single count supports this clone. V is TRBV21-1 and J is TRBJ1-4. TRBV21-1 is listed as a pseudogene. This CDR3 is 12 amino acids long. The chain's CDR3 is CASSNTEEKLFF. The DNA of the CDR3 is TGTGCCAGCAGCAACACGGAAGAAAAACTGTTTTTT.

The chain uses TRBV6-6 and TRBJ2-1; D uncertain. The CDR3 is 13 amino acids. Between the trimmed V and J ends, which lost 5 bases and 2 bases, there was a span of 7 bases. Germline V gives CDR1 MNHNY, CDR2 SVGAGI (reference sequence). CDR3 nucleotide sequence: TGTGCCAGCAGTGTGCGACCCTACAATGAGCAGTTCTTC. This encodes CASSVRPYNEQFF.

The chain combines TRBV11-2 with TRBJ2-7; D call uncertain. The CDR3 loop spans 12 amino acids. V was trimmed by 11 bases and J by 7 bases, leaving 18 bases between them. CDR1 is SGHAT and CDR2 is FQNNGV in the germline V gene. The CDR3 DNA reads TGTGCCCCCTGGGCACGCGTGAGGGAGCAGTACTTC. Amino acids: CAPWARVREQYF.

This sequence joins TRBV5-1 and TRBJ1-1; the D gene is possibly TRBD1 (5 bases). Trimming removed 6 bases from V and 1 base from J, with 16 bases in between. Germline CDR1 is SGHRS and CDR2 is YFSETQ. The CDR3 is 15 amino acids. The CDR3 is CASTFGPQGNTEAFF. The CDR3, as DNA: TGCGCCAGCACTTTCGGCCCTCAGGGGAACACTGAAGCTTTCTTT.

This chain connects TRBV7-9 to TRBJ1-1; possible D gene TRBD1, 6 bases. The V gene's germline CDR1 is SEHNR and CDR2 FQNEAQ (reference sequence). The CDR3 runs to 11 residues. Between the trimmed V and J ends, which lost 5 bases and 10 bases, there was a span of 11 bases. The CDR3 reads CASSLQGGAFF. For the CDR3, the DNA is TGTGCCAGCAGCCTACAGGGTGGAGCTTTCTTT.

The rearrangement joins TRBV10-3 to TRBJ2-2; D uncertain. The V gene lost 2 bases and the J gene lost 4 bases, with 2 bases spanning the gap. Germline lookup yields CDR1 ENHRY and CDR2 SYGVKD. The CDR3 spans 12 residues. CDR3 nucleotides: TGTGCCATCAGTGAGGGCACCGGGGAGCTGTTTTTT. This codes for CAISEGTGELFF.

CDR3 protein: CASSQVRTNTEAFF. CDR3 DNA sequence: TGTGCCAGCAGCCAAGTCCGCACGAACACTGAAGCTTTCTTT. The rearrangement joins TRBV14 to TRBJ1-1; D not certain. Germline assignment: CDR1 SGHDN and CDR2 FVKESK. Trimming pared 1 base from V and 1 base from J, leaving 7 bases between. This CDR3 spans 14 amino acids.

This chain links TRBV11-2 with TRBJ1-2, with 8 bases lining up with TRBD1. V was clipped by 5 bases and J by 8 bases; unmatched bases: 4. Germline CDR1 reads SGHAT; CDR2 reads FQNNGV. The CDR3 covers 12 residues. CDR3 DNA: TGTGCCAGCAGCCCACGGACAGGGGGCTACACCTTC. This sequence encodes CASSPRTGGYTF. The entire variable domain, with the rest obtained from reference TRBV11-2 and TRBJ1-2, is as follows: EAGVAQSPRYKIIEKRQSVAFWCNPISGHATLYWYQQILGQGPKLLIQFQNNGVVDDSQLPKDRFSAERLKGVDSTLKIQPAKLEDSAVYLCASSPRTGGYTFGSGTRLTVV.

The CDR3 bases are TGTGCCAGCAGTCGTAGTCTGAAGAACACCGGGGAGCTGTTTTTT. Amino acids: CASSRSLKNTGELFF. V and J are TRBV25-1 and TRBJ2-2; no firm D call. This CDR3 has 15 residues. Germline-derived CDR1 and CDR2 are MGHDK and SYGVNS. V shed 5 bases and J shed 1 base, with 11 bases lying between them.